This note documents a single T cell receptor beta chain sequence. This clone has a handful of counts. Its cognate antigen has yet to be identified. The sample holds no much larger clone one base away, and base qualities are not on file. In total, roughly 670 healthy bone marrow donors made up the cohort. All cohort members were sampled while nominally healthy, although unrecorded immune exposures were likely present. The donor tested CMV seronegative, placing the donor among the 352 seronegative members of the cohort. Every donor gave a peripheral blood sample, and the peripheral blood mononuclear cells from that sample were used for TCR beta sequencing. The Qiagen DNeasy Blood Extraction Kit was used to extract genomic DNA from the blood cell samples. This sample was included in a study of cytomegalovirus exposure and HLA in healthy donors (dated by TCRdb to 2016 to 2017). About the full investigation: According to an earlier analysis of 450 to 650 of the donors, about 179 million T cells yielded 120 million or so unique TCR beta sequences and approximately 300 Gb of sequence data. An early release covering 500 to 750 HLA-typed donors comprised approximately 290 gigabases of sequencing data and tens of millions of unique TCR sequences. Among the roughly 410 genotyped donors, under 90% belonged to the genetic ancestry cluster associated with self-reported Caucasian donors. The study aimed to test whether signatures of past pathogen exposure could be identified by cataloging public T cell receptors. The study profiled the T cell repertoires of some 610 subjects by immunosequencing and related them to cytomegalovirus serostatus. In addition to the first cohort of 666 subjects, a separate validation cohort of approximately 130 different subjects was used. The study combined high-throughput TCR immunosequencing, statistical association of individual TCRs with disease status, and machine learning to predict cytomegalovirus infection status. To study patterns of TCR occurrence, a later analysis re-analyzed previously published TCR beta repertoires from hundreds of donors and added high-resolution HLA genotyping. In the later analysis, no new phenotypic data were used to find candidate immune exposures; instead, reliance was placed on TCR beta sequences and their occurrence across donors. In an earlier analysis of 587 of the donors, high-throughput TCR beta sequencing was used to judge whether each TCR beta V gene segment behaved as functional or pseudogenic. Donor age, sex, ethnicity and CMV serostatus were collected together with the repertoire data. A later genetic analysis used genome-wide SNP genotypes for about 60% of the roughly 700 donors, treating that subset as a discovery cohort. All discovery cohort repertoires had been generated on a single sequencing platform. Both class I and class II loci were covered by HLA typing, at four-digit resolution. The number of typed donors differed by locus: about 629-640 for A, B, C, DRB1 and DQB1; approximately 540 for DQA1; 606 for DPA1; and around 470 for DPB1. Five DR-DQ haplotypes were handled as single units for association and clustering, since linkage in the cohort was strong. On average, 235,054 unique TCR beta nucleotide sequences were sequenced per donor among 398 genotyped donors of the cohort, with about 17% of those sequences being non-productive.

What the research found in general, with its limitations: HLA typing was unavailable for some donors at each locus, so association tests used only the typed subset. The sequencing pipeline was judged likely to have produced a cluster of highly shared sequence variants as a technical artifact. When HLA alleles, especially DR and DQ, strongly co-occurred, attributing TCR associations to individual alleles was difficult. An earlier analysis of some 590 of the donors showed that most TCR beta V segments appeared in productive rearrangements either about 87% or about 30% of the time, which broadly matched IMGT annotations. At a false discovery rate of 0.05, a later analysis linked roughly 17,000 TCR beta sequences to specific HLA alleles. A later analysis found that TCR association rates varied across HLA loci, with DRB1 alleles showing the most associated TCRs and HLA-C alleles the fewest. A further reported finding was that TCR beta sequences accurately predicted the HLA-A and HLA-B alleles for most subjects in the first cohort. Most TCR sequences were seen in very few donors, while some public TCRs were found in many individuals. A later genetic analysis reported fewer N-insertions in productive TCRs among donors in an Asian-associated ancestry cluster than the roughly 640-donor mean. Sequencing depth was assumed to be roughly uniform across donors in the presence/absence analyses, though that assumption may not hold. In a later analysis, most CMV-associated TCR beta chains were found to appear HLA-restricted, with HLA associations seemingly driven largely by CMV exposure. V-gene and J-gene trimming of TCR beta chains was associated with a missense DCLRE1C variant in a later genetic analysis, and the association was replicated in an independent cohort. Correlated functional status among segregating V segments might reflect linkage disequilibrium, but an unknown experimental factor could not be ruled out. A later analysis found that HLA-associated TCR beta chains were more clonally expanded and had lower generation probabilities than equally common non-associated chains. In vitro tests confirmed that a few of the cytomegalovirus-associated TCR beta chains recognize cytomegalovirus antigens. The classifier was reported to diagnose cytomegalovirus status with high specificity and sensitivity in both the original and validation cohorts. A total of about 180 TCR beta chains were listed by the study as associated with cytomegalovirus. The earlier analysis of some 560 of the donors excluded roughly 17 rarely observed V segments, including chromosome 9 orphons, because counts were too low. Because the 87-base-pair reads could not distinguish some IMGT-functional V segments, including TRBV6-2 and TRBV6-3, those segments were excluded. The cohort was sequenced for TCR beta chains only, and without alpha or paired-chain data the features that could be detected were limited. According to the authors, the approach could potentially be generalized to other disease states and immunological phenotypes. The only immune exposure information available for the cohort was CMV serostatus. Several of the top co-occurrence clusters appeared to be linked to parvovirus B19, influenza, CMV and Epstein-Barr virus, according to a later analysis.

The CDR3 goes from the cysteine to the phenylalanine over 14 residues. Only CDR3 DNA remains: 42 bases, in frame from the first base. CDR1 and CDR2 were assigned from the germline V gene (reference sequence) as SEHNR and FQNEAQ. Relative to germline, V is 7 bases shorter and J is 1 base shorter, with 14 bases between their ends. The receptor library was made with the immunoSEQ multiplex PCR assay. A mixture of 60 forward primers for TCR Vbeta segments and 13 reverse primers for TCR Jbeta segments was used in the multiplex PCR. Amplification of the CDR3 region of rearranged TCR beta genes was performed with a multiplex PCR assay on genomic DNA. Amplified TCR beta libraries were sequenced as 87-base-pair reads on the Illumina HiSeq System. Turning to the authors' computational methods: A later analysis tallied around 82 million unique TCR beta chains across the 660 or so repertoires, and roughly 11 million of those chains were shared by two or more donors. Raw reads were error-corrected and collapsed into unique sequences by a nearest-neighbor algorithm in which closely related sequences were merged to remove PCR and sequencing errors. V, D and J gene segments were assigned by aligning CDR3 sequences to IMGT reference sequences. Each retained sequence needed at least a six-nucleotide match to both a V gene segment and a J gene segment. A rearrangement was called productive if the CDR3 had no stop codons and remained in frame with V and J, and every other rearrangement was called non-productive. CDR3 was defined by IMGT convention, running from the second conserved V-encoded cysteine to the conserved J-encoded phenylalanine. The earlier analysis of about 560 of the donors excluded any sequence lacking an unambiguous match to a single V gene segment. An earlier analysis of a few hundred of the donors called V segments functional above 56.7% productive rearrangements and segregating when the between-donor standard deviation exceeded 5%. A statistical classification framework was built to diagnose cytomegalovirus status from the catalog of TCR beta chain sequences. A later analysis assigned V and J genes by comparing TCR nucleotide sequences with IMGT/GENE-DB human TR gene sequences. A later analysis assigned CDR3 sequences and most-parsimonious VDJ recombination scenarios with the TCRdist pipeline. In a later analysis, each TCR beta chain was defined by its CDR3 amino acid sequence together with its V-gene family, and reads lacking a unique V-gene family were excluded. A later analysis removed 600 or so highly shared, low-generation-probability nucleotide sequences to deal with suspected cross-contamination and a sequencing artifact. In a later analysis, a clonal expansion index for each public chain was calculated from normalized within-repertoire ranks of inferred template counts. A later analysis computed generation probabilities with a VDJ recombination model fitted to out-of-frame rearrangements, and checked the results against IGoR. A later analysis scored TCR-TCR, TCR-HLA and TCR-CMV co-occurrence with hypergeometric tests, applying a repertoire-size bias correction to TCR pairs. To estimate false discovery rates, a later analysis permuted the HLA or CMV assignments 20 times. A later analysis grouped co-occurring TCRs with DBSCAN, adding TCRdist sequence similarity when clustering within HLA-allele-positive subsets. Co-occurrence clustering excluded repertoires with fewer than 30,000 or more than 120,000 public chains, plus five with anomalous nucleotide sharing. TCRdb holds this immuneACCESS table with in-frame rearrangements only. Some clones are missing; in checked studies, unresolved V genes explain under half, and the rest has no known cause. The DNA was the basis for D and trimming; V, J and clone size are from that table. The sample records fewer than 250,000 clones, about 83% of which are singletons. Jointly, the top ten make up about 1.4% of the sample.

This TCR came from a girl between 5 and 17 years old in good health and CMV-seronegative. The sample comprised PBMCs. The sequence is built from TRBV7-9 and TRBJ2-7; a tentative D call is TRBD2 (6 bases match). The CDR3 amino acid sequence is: CASTSVGGSYEQYF. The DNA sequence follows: TGTGCCAGCACCTCCGTCGGGGGTTCCTACGAGCAGTACTTC.